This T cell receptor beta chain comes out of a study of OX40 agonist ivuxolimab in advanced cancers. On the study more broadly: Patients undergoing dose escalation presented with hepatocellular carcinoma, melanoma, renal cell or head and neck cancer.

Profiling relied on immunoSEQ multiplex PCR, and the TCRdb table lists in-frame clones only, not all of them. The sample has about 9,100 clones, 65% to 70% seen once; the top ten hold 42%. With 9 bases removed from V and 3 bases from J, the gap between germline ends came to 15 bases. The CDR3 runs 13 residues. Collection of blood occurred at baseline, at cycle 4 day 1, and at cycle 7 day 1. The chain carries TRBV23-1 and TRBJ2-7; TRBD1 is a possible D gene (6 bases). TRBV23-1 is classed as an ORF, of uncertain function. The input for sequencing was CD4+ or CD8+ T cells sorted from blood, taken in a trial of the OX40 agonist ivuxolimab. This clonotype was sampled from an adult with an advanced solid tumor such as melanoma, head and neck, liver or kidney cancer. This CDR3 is CASSTGRVYEQYF. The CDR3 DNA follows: TGCGCCAGTTCTACAGGGAGAGTCTACGAGCAGTACTTC.